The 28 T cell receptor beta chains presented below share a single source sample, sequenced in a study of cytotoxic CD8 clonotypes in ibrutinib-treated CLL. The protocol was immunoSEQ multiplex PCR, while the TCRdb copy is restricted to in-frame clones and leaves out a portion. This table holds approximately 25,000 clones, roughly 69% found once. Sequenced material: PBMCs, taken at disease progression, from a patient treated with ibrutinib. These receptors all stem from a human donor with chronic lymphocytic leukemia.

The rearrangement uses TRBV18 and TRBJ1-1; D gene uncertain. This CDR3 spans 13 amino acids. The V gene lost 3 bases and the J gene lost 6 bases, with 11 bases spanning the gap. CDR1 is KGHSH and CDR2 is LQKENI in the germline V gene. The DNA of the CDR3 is TGTGCCAGCTCACCGGGGAGAGGGTCTGAAGCTTTCTTT. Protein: CASSPGRGSEAFF.

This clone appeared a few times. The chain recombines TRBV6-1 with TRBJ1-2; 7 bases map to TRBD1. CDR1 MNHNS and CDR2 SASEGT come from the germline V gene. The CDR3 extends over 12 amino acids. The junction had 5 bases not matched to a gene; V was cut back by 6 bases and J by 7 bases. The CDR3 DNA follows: TGTGCCAGCAGACCGACAGGGTCTGGCTACACCTTC. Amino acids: CASRPTGSGYTF.

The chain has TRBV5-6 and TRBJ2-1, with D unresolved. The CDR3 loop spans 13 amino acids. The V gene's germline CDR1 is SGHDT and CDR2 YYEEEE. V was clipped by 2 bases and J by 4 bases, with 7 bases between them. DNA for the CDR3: TGTGCCAGCAGCTTAAGGGAATACAATGAGCAGTTCTTC. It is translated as CASSLREYNEQFF. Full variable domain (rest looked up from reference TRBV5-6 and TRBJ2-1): DAGVTQSPTHLIKTRGQQVTLRCSPKSGHDTVSWYQQALGQGPQFIFQYYEEEERQRGNFPDRFSGHQFPNYSSELNVNALLLGDSALYLCASSLREYNEQFFGPGTRLTVL.

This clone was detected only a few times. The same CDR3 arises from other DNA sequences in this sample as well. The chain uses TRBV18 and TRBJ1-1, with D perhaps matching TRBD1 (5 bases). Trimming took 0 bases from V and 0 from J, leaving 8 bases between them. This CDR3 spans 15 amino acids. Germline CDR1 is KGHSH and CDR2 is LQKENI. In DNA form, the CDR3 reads TGTGCCAGCTCACCACCGGGACCGATGAACACTGAAGCTTTCTTT. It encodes CASSPPGPMNTEAFF.

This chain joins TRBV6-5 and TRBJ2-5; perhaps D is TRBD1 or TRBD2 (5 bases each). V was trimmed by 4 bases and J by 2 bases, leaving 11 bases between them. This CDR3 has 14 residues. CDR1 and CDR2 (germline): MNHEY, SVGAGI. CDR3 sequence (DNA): TGTGCCAGCAGTTGGGGACGGGTACAAGAGACCCAGTACTTC. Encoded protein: CASSWGRVQETQYF.

This CDR3 is CASSPGVSAEKLFF. DNA for the CDR3: TGTGCCAGCAGTCCCGGTGTATCTGCCGAAAAACTGTTTTTT. This rearrangement joins TRBV11-2 to TRBJ1-4, with unresolved D. CDR1 is SGHAT, CDR2 FQNNGV, per germline. This CDR3 has 14 residues. Trimming shortened V by 6 bases and J by 8 bases, and 16 bases separated the two germline ends.

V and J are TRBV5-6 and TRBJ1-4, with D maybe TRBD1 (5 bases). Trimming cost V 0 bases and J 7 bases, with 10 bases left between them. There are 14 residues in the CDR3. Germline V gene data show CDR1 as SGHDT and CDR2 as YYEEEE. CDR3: CASSLDIRGEKLFF. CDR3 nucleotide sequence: TGTGCCAGCAGCTTGGACATAAGGGGTGAAAAACTGTTTTTT. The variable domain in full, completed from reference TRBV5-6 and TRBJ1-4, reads DAGVTQSPTHLIKTRGQQVTLRCSPKSGHDTVSWYQQALGQGPQFIFQYYEEEERQRGNFPDRFSGHQFPNYSSELNVNALLLGDSALYLCASSLDIRGEKLFFGSGTQLSVL.

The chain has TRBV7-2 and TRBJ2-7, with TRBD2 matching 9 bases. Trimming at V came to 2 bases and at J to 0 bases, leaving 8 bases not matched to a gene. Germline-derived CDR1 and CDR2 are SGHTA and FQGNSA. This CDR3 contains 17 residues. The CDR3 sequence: CASSLIGSSGVSYEQYF. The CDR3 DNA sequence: TGTGCCAGCAGCTTAATTGGGTCTAGCGGGGTCTCCTACGAGCAGTACTTC.

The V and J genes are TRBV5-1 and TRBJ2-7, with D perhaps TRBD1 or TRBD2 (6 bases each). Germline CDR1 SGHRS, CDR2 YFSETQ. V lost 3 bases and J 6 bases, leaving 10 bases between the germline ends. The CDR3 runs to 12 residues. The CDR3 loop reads CASSSGGLEQYF. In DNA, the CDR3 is TGCGCCAGCAGCTCTGGGGGGCTCGAGCAGTACTTC.

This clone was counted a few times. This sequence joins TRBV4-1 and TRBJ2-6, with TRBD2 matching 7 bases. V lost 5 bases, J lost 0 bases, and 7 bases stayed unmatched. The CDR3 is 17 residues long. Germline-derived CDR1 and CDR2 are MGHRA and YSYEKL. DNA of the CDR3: TGCGCCAGCAGCGGGGGGGGGAGCCCCTCTGGGGCCAACGTCCTGACTTTC. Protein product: CASSGGGSPSGANVLTF.

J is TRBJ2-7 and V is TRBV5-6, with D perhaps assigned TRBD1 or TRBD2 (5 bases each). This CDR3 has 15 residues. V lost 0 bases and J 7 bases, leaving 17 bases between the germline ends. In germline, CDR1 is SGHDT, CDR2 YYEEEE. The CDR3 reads CASSLGGDPTWEQYF. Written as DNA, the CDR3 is TGTGCCAGCAGCTTGGGAGGGGACCCCACTTGGGAGCAGTACTTC.

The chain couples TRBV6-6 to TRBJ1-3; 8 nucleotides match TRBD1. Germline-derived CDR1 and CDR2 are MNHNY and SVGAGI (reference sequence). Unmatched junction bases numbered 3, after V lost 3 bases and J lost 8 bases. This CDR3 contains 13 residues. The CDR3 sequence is CASSYDRGYTIYF. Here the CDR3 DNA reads TGTGCCAGCAGTTATGACAGGGGTTACACCATATATTTT.

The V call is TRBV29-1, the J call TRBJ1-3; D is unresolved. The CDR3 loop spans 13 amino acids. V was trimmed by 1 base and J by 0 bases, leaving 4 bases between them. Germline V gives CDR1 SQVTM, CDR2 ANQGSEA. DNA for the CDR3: TGCAGCGTTGAAGCGGACTCTGGAAACACCATATATTTT. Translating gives CSVEADSGNTIYF.

CDR3 nucleotide sequence: TGTGCCAGCAGCTTAGTTTCTTGGGACAGGGGTGGGGATACGCAGTATTTT. Translated, it gives CASSLVSWDRGGDTQYF. The chain carries TRBV7-6 and TRBJ2-3; 10 nucleotides agree with TRBD1. Germline-derived CDR1 and CDR2 are SGHVS and FNYEAQ. This CDR3 spans 17 amino acids. With V trimmed by 1 base and J by 6 bases, 10 bases remained unmatched.

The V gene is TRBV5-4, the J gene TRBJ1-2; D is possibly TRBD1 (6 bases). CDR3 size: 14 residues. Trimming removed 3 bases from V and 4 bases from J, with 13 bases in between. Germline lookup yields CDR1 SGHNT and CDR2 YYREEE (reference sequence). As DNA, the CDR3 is TGTGCCAGCAGCTGGAGACAGGTTCCCTATGGCTACACCTTC. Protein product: CASSWRQVPYGYTF.

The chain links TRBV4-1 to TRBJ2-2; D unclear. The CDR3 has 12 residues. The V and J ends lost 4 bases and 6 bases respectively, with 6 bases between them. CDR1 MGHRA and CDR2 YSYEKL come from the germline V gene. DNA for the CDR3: TGCGCCAGCAGCCCTCCTTCCGGGGAGCTGTTTTTT. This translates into CASSPPSGELFF.

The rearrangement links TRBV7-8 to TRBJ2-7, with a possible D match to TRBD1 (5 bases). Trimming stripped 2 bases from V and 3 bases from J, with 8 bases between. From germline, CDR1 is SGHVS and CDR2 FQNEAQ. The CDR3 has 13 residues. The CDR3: CASSLLDNYEQYF. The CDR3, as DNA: TGTGCCAGCAGCTTACTGGACAACTACGAGCAGTACTTC. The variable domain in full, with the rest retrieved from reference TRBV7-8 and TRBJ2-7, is GAGVSQSPRYKVAKRGQDVALRCDPISGHVSLFWYQQALGQGPEFLTYFQNEAQLDKSGLPSDRFFAERPEGSVSTLKIQRTQQEDSAVYLCASSLLDNYEQYFGPGTRLTVT.

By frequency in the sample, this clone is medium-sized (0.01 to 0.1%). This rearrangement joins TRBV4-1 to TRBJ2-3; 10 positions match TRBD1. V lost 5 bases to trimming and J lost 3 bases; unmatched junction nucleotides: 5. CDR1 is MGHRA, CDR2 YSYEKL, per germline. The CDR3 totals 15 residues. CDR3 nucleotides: TGCGCCAGCAGCGGGACAGGGGCTAATACAGATACGCAGTATTTT. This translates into CASSGTGANTDTQYF.

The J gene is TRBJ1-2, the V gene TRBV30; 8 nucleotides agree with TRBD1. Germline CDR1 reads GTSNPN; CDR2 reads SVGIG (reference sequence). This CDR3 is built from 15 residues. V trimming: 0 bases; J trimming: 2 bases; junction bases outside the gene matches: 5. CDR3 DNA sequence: TGTGCCTGGAGTGTAGGCACAGGGGGGAACTATGGCTACACCTTC. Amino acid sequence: CAWSVGTGGNYGYTF.

The CDR3 is CASSIVGLATETQYF. The CDR3, as DNA: TGTGCCAGTAGTATTGTAGGACTAGCGACAGAGACCCAGTACTTC. The V call is TRBV19, the J call TRBJ2-5; TRBD2 matches 9 bases. Losses at the gene ends were 3 bases for V and 4 bases for J; bases not matched to a gene: 6. The CDR3 runs 15 residues. The germline gives CDR1 LNHDA, CDR2 SQIVND (reference sequence).

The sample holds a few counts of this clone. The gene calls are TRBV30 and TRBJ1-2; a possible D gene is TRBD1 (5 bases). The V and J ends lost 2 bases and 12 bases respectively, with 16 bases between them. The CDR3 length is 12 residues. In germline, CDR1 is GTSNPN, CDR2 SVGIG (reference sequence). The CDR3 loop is CAWSLPGRENTF. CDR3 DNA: TGTGCCTGGAGTTTGCCGGGACGAGAGAACACCTTC.

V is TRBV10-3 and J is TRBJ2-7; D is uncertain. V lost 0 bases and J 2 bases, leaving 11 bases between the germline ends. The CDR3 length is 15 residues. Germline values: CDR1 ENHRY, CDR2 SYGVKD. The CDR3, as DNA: TGTGCCATCAGTGAGTCAGGTGGCGCTCCCTACGAGCAGTACTTC. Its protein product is CAISESGGAPYEQYF.

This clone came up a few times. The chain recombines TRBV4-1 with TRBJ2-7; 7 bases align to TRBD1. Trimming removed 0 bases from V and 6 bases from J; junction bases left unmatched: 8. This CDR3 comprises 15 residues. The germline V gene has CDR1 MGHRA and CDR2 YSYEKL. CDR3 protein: CASSQDLKTGLEQYF. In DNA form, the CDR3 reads TGCGCCAGCAGCCAAGACCTAAAGACAGGGCTCGAGCAGTACTTC.

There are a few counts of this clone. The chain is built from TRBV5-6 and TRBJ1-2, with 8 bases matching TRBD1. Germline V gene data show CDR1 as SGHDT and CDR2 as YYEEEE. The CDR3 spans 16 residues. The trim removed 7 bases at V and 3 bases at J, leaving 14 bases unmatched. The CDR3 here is CASRQVSGGGDYGYTF. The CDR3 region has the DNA TGTGCCAGCCGCCAGGTTTCAGGGGGCGGGGACTATGGCTACACCTTC.

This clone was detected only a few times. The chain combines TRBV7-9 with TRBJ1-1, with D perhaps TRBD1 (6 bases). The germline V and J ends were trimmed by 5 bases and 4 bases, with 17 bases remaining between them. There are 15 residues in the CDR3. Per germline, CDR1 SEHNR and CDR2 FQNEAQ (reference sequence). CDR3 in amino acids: CASSPTGGPSTEAFF. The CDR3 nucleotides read TGTGCCAGCAGCCCAACTGGGGGGCCGAGCACTGAAGCTTTCTTT.

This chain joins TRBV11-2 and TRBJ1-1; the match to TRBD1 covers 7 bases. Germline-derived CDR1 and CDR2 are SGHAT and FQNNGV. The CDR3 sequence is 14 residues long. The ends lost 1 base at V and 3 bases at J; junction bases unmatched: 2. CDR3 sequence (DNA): TGTGCCAGCAGCTTAGGACAGGGTCACACTGAAGCTTTCTTT. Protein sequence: CASSLGQGHTEAFF.

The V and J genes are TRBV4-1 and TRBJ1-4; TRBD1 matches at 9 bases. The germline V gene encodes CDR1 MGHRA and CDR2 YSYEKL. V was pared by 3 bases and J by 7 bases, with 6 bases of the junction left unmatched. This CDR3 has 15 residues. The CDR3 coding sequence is TGCGCCAGCAGCCACTTACAGGGGGCTGGTGAAAAACTGTTTTTT. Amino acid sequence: CASSHLQGAGEKLFF.

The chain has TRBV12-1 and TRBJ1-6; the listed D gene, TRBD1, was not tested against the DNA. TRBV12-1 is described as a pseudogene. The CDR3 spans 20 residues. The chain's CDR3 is CASSFWDLTSRGSYNSPLHF. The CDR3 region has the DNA TGTGCCAGCAGCTTTTGGGATCTTACCTCCAGGGGTTCCTATAATTCACCCCTCCACTTT.